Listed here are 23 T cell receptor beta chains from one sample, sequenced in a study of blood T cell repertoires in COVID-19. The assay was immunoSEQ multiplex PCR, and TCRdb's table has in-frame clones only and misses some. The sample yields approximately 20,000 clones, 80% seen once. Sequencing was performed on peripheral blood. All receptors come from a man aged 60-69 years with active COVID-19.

DNA of the CDR3: TGTGCCAGCAGTTATGTTAGTGGGGCGGGGAAACACAATGAGCAGTTCTTC. Encoded protein: CASSYVSGAGKHNEQFF. The V and J genes are TRBV6-2 or TRBV6-3 and TRBJ2-1; TRBD2 might be the D (6 bases). Germline-derived CDR1 and CDR2 are MNHEY and SVGEGT. The CDR3 is 17 amino acids. With 3 bases removed from V and 5 bases from J, the gap between germline ends came to 20 bases.

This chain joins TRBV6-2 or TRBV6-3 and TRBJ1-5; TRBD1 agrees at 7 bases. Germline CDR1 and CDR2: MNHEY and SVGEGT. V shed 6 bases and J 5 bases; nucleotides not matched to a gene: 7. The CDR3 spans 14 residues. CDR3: CASSRQGSYQPQHF. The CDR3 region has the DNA TGTGCCAGCAGCAGACAGGGTAGTTATCAGCCCCAGCATTTT.

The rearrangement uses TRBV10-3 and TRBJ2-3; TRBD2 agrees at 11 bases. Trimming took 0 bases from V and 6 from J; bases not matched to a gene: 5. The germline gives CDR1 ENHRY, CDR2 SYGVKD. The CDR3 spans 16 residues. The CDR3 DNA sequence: TGTGCCATCAGTGAGTCGGGGACTAGCGGTTTCGATACGCAGTATTTT. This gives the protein CAISESGTSGFDTQYF.

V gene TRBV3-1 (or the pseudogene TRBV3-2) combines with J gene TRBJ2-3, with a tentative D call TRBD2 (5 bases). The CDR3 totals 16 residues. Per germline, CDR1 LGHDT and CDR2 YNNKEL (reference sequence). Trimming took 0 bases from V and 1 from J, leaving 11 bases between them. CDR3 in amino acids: CASSQDPGVGTDTQYF. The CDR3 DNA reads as TGTGCCAGCAGCCAAGATCCCGGGGTCGGCACAGATACGCAGTATTTT.

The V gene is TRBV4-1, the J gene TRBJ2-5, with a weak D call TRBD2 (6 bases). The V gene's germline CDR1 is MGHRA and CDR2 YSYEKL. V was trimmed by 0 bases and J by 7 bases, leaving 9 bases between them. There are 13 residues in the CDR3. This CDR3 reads CASSQEAGRTQYF. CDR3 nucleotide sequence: TGCGCCAGCAGCCAAGAGGCGGGACGGACCCAGTACTTC.

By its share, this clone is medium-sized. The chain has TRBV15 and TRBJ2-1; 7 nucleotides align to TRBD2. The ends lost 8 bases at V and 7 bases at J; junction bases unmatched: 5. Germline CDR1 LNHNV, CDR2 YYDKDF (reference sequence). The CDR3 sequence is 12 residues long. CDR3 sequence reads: CATAGVGNEQFF. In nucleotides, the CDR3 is TGTGCCACCGCGGGAGTGGGAAATGAGCAGTTCTTC.

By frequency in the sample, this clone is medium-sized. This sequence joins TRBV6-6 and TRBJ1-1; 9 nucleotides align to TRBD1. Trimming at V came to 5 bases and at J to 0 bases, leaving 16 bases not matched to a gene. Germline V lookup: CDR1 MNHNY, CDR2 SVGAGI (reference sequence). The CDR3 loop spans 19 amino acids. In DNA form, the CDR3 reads TGTGCCAGCAGTCCCGGACAGGGGACACGGCTTCTGATGAACACTGAAGCTTTCTTT. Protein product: CASSPGQGTRLLMNTEAFF.

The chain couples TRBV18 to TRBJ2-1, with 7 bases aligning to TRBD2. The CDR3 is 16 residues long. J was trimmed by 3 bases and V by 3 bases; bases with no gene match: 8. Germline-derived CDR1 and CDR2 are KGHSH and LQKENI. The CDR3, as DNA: TGTGCCAGCTCACCCCAGACTAGCCCTAACTACAATGAGCAGTTCTTC. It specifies CASSPQTSPNYNEQFF. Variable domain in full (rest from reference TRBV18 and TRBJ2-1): NAGVMQNPRHLVRRRGQEARLRCSPMKGHSHVYWYRQLPEEGLKFMVYLQKENIIDESGMPKERFSAEFPKEGPSILRIQQVVRGDSAAYFCASSPQTSPNYNEQFFGPGTRLTVL.

The CDR3 DNA reads TGTGCCAGCAGTGAATTTGGGGAGGTGGGCCGGGAGACCCAGTACTTC. Encoded protein: CASSEFGEVGRETQYF. The chain uses TRBV25-1 and TRBJ2-5, with D perhaps matching TRBD2 (6 bases). This CDR3 is 16 amino acids long. Germline V gene sequence: CDR1 MGHDK, CDR2 SYGVNS. The V and J ends lost 1 base and 5 bases respectively, with 17 bases between them.

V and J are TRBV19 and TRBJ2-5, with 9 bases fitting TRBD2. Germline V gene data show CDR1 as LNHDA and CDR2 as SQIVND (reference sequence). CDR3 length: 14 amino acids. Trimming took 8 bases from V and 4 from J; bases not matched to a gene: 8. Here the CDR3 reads CASRGGGGGETQYF. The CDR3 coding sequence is TGTGCCAGTCGCGGGGGGGGAGGGGGAGAGACCCAGTACTTC.

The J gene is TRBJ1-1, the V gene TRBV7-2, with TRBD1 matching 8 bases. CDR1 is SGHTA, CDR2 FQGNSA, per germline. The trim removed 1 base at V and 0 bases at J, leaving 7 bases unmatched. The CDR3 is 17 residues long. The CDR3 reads CASSLGYRGALNTEAFF. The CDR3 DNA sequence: TGTGCCAGCAGCTTAGGATACAGGGGGGCTTTGAACACTGAAGCTTTCTTT.

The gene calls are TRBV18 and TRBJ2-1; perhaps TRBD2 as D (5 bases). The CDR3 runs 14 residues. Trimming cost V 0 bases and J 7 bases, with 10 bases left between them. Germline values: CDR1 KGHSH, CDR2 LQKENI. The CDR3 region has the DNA TGTGCCAGCTCACCACCGAGTAGCGTGAATGAGCAGTTCTTC. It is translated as CASSPPSSVNEQFF.

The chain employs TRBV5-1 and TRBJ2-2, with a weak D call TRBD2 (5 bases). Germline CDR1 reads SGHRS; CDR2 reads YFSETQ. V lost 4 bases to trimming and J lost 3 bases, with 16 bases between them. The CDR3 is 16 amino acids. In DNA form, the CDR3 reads TGCGCCAGCAGCAAGGGTGGAGGCGCTTACACCGGGGAGCTGTTTTTT. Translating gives CASSKGGGAYTGELFF.

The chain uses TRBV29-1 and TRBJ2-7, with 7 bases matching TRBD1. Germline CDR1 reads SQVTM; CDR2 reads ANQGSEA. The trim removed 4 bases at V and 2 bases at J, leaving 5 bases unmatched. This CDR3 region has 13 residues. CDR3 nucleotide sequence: TGCAGCGTTGCAGAGACAGGGACCTACGAGCAGTACTTC. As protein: CSVAETGTYEQYF.

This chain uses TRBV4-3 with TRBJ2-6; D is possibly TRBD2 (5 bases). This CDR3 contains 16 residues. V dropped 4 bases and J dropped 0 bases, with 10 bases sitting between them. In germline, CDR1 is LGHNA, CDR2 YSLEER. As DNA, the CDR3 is TGCGCCAGCAGCCGAGCGGCGAGCTCTGGGGCCAACGTCCTGACTTTC. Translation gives CASSRAASSGANVLTF.

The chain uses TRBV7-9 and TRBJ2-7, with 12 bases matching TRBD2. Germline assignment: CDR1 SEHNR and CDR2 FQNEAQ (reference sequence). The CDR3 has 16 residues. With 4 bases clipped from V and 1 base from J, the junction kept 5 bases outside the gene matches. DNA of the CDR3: TGTGCCAGCAGCTACCTGGGACTAGCGGGTTCCTACGAGCAGTACTTC. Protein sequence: CASSYLGLAGSYEQYF.

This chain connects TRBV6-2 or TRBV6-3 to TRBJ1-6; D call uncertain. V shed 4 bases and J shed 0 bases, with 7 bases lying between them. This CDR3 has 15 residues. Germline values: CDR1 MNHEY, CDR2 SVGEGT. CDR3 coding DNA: TGTGCCAGCAGTTCAACAAGCTCCTATAATTCACCCCTCCACTTT. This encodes CASSSTSSYNSPLHF.

The CDR3 nucleotides are TGTGCCAGCAGCTTTGGGACTGTGGAGACCCAGTACTTC. This encodes CASSFGTVETQYF. This chain links TRBV5-6 with TRBJ2-5, with D possibly being TRBD2 (6 bases). The CDR3 is 13 residues long. The germline V gene encodes CDR1 SGHDT and CDR2 YYEEEE. Trimming removed 2 bases at V and 5 bases at J, with 10 bases between.

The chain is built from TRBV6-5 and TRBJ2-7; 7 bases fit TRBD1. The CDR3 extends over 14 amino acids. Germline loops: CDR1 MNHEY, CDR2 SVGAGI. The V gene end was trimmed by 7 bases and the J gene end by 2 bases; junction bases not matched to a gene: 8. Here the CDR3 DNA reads TGTGCCAGCAATCCGGGACAGCGACCCTACGAGCAGTACTTC. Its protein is CASNPGQRPYEQYF.

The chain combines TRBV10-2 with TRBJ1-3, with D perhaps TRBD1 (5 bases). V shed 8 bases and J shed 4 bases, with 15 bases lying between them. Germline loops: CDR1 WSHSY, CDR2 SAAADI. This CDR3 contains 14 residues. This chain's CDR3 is CASARGADGNTIYF. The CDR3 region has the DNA TGCGCCAGCGCAAGGGGCGCGGACGGAAACACCATATATTTT.

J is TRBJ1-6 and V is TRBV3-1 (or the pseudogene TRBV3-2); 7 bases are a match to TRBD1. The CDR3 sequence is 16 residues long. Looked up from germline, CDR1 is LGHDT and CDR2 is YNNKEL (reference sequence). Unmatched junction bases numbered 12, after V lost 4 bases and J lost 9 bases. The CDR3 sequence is CASSPGTGVWGSPLHF. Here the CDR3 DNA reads TGTGCCAGCAGCCCGGGTACAGGGGTTTGGGGTTCACCCCTCCACTTT.

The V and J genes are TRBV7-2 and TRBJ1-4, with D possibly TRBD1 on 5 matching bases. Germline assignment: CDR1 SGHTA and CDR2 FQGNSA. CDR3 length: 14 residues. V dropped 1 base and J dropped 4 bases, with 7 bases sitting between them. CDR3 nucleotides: TGTGCCAGCAGCTTAGACAGGATTAATGAAAAACTGTTTTTT. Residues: CASSLDRINEKLFF.

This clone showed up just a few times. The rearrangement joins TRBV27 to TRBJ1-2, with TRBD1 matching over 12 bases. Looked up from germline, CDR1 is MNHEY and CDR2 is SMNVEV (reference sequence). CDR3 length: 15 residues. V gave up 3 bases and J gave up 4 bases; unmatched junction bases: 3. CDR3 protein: CASSLGTGGIYGYTF. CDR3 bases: TGTGCCAGCAGTTTGGGGACAGGGGGCATCTATGGCTACACCTTC.